The 3 T cell receptor beta chains below come from one sample, sequenced in a study of cytomegalovirus exposure and HLA in healthy donors. It was with 60 Vbeta and 13 Jbeta primers that the PCR ran. Assay used: immunoSEQ multiplex PCR; TCRdb lists only in-frame clones, some missing. The data show approximately 85,000 clones, with about 80% seen just once and around 7% held by the top ten. Sequencing input: PBMCs. The source is a man aged 25 to 40 in good health and CMV-seronegative.

This clone has more than one count but fewer than ten. The chain joins TRBV7-2 to TRBJ2-3; TRBD2 matches 12 bases. The V segment lost 3 bases and the J segment 3 bases; nucleotides outside the gene matches: 10. CDR1 SGHTA and CDR2 FQGNSA come from the germline V gene. The CDR3 consists of 18 residues. The CDR3 DNA reads TGTGCCAGCAGCTTGACCCGGACTAGCGGGGTGGGTACAGATACGCAGTATTTT. Translated: CASSLTRTSGVGTDTQYF.

This sequence joins TRBV5-1 and TRBJ1-2; TRBD1 matches at 12 bases. The CDR3 is 15 amino acids. Germline-derived CDR1 and CDR2 are SGHRS and YFSETQ. After removal of 0 bases from V and 7 bases from J, the junction contained 4 bases not matched to a gene. CDR3 sequence reads: CASSLVGQGASGYTF. CDR3 in DNA: TGCGCCAGCAGCTTGGTGGGACAGGGGGCCTCTGGCTACACCTTC. The full variable domain, rest sourced from reference TRBV5-1 and TRBJ1-2, is KAGVTQTPRYLIKTRGQQVTLSCSPISGHRSVSWYQQTPGQGLQFLFEYFSETQRNKGNFPGRFSGRQFSNSRSEMNVSTLELGDSALYLCASSLVGQGASGYTFGSGTRLTVV.

This rearrangement joins TRBV30 to TRBJ1-1, with 7 bases matching TRBD1. V trimming: 5 bases; J trimming: 1 base; junction bases outside the gene matches: 7. CDR3 length equals 14 residues. Germline V gene sequence: CDR1 GTSNPN, CDR2 SVGIG (reference sequence). The CDR3 nucleotides are TGTGCCTGGTCACCGGACAGGACGAACACTGAAGCTTTCTTT. It encodes CAWSPDRTNTEAFF.